This T cell receptor beta chain was found in a study of cytomegalovirus exposure and HLA in healthy donors. Study as a whole: Around 180 million T cells yielded 100 million or so unique TCR beta sequences in earlier analysis.

A remark on this clone: Its antigen is not identified.

Study results and limitations: Some TCR beta chains (approximately 180 of them) were listed as cytomegalovirus-associated. HLA alleles were associated with some 17,000 TCR beta sequences in a later analysis at 0.05 false discovery rate. In an earlier analysis, most TCR beta V segments were productive about 87% or about 30% of the time.

In the PCR, 60 Vbeta and 13 Jbeta primers were used. The repertoire was sequenced with immunoSEQ multiplex PCR; TCRdb's copy has only in-frame clones and lacks some. The repertoire holds 150,000 to 200,000 clones, with 75% to 85% as singletons. CDR3 length equals 15 residues. Trimming removed 1 base at V and 4 bases at J, with 14 bases between. Per germline, CDR1 MGHRA and CDR2 YSYEKL. The source material was PBMCs. V and J are TRBV4-1 and TRBJ2-7, with a tentative D call TRBD2 (5 bases). The source is a girl aged 2 to 10 in good health and CMV-seropositive. The CDR3 loop is CASSQALTGEYEQYF. The CDR3 nucleotides are TGCGCCAGCAGCCAAGCTCTAACCGGGGAATACGAGCAGTACTTC.